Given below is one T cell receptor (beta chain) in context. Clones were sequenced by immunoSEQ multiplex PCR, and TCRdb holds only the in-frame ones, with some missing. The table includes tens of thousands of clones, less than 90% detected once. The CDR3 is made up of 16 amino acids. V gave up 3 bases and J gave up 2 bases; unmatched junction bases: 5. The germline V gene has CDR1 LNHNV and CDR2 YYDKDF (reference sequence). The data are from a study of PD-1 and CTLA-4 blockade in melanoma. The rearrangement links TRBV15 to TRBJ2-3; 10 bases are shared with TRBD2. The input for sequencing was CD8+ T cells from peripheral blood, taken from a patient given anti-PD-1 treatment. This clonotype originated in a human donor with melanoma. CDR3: CATSSGGTSVTDTQYF. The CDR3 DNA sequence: TGTGCCACCAGCAGTGGAGGGACTAGCGTCACAGATACGCAGTATTTT.